Each of the 20 T cell receptor beta chains below was sequenced from the same sample in a study of T cell responses to AZD1222 COVID-19 vaccine. Assay: immunoSEQ multiplex PCR; the TCRdb copy retains only in-frame clones and omits some. The sample lists fewer than 150,000 clones; 89% were seen once. The specimen comprised peripheral blood, sampled on day 0 of AZD1222 vaccination. Every receptor here comes from an adult in good health.

Only one count was recorded for this clone. V and J are TRBV4-1 and TRBJ1-1; D is perhaps TRBD1 (5 bases). The V end was cut by 2 bases, the J end by 9 bases, with 10 bases between. The length of the CDR3 is 12 residues. The V gene's germline CDR1 is MGHRA and CDR2 YSYEKL. For the CDR3, the DNA is TGCGCCAGCAGCCAAAGCAGGACAAAAGCTTTCTTT. Encoded protein: CASSQSRTKAFF.

This clone has a handful of counts. The genes are TRBV6-5 and TRBJ2-7; D is unclear. Trimming took 5 bases from V and 4 from J, leaving 15 bases between them. This CDR3 is 14 amino acids long. In germline, CDR1 is MNHEY, CDR2 SVGAGI. The CDR3 loop is CASSPAASGYEQYF. The CDR3 region has the DNA TGTGCCAGCAGTCCTGCAGCGTCCGGGTACGAGCAGTACTTC.

The gene calls are TRBV18 and TRBJ2-7; TRBD1 is a possible D gene (5 bases). Trimming took 3 bases from V and 3 from J, leaving 9 bases between them. The CDR3 sequence is 13 residues long. Germline V gene data show CDR1 as KGHSH and CDR2 as LQKENI. DNA for the CDR3: TGTGCCAGCTCACCGGGGCTTTACTACGAGCAGTACTTC. As protein: CASSPGLYYEQYF.

The gene calls are TRBV4-1 and TRBJ1-1; D remains unclear. CDR1 is MGHRA and CDR2 is YSYEKL in the germline V gene. The CDR3 is made up of 15 amino acids. With 0 bases removed from V and 4 bases from J, the gap between germline ends came to 12 bases. The CDR3 sequence is CASSQETGLVTEAFF. CDR3 in DNA: TGCGCCAGCAGCCAAGAGACCGGGCTAGTCACTGAAGCTTTCTTT.

The chain carries TRBV10-2 and TRBJ1-5; perhaps TRBD1 as D (6 bases). The germline V gene has CDR1 WSHSY and CDR2 SAAADI. The CDR3 is 16 amino acids. V shed 5 bases and J shed 1 base, with 15 bases lying between them. Written as DNA, the CDR3 is TGCGCCAGCAGTCCCTCCGGGACAATGAGCAATCAGCCCCAGCATTTT. Residues: CASSPSGTMSNQPQHF.

The chain joins TRBV7-9 to TRBJ2-2, with D possibly being TRBD2 (6 bases). CDR3 length: 19 amino acids. Germline CDR1 and CDR2: SEHNR and FQNEAQ (reference sequence). V lost 5 bases and J lost 5, with 27 bases in between. CDR3 loop: CASSPYGPLPGRGTGELFF. The CDR3 bases are TGTGCCAGCAGCCCTTATGGGCCTCTACCCGGGAGAGGGACCGGGGAGCTGTTTTTT. The entire variable domain, with the rest obtained from reference TRBV7-9 and TRBJ2-2, is as follows: DTGVSQNPRHKITKRGQNVTFRCDPISEHNRLYWYRQTLGQGPEFLTYFQNEAQLEKSRLLSDRFSAERPKGSFSTLEIQRTEQGDSAMYLCASSPYGPLPGRGTGELFFGEGSRLTVL.

The J gene is TRBJ2-7, the V gene TRBV4-1; 8 bases are a match to TRBD2. Germline CDR1 reads MGHRA; CDR2 reads YSYEKL. J lost 4 bases, V lost 1 base, and 6 bases had no gene match. The CDR3 loop spans 15 amino acids. The CDR3 nucleotides are TGCGCCAGCAGCCAAGTTCGCGGGGGGAATTACGAGCAGTACTTC. It yields the protein CASSQVRGGNYEQYF.

This rearrangement joins TRBV4-2 to TRBJ2-3; TRBD1 aligns across 7 bases. The germline gives CDR1 LGHNA, CDR2 YNFKEQ. The CDR3 loop spans 16 amino acids. V shed 4 bases and J 0 bases; nucleotides not matched to a gene: 7. CDR3 DNA sequence: TGTGCCAGCAGCCGAACCGGACAGGTTAGCACAGATACGCAGTATTTT. Translated, it gives CASSRTGQVSTDTQYF.

The chain carries TRBV2 and TRBJ2-1; D remains unclear. Between the trimmed V and J ends, which lost 6 bases and 4 bases, there was a span of 16 bases. The CDR3 is made up of 15 amino acids. Germline-derived CDR1 and CDR2 are SNHLY and FYNNEI. The CDR3 DNA follows: TGTGCCAGCAGGGACGTTTCAGATTCTTACAATGAGCAGTTCTTC. Protein product: CASRDVSDSYNEQFF.

J is TRBJ1-2 and V is TRBV7-9, with no clear D. This CDR3 contains 16 residues. V lost 5 bases, J lost 0 bases, and 16 bases lay in between. Per germline, CDR1 SEHNR and CDR2 FQNEAQ (reference sequence). The DNA for the CDR3 is TGTGCCAGCAGCCCCGTGACGGGGATGGCTAACTATGGCTACACCTTC. Translation gives CASSPVTGMANYGYTF. The full variable domain, completed using reference TRBV7-9 and TRBJ1-2, is DTGVSQNPRHKITKRGQNVTFRCDPISEHNRLYWYRQTLGQGPEFLTYFQNEAQLEKSRLLSDRFSAERPKGSFSTLEIQRTEQGDSAMYLCASSPVTGMANYGYTFGSGTRLTVV.

This chain uses TRBV19 with TRBJ1-1, with 9 bases lining up with TRBD1. The V and J ends lost 5 bases and 5 bases, in that order; junction bases with no gene match: 6. The CDR3 covers 14 residues. Looked up from germline, CDR1 is LNHDA and CDR2 is SQIVND (reference sequence). CDR3 nucleotides: TGTGCCAGTAGTGGCGAGACAGGGGGAACTGAAGCTTTCTTT. This gives the protein CASSGETGGTEAFF.

The rearrangement uses TRBV2 and TRBJ1-1; no clear D. Trimming took 4 bases from V and 9 from J, leaving 12 bases between them. CDR1 SNHLY and CDR2 FYNNEI come from the germline V gene. The CDR3 contains 12 residues. The CDR3 loop reads CASSGTDIKAFF. The CDR3 nucleotides are TGTGCCAGCAGTGGAACAGACATTAAAGCTTTCTTT.

The CDR3 region is CASSDSAENEQFF. The DNA for the CDR3 is TGTGCCAGCAGTGACTCAGCGGAGAATGAGCAGTTCTTC. The rearrangement links TRBV6-4 to TRBJ2-1; TRBD2 is a possible D gene (5 bases). The CDR3 spans 13 residues. Germline CDR1 reads MRHNA; CDR2 reads SNTAGT. Trimming stripped 0 bases from V and 7 bases from J, with 7 bases between.

The rearrangement links TRBV28 to TRBJ2-1, with 16 positions matching TRBD2. The CDR3 runs to 17 residues. With V trimmed by 3 bases and J by 8 bases, 7 bases remained unmatched. Germline CDR1 is MDHEN and CDR2 is SYDVKM. In DNA, the CDR3 is TGTGCCAGCAGTTTTGACCCCGGGACTAGCGGGAGGGATGAGCAGTTCTTC. Its protein is CASSFDPGTSGRDEQFF.

The J gene is TRBJ2-7, the V gene TRBV28, with D perhaps assigned TRBD1 or TRBD2 (5 bases each). Germline assignment: CDR1 MDHEN and CDR2 SYDVKM. The CDR3 covers 14 residues. V shed 4 bases and J shed 5 bases, with 15 bases lying between them. CDR3 loop: CASSSGTPRDEQYF. Written as DNA, the CDR3 is TGTGCCAGCAGTTCCGGGACCCCGAGGGACGAGCAGTACTTC.

The rearrangement joins TRBV13 to TRBJ1-2, with D perhaps matching TRBD1 (5 bases). The CDR3 length is 14 residues. Trimming left V 5 bases short and J 4 bases short, with 14 bases between. In germline, CDR1 is PRHDT, CDR2 FYEKMQ (reference sequence). The CDR3 here is CASSPSGKGYGYTF. CDR3 nucleotides: TGTGCCAGCAGCCCCTCAGGGAAGGGCTATGGCTACACCTTC.

The J gene is TRBJ2-2, the V gene TRBV7-3; D unresolved. Germline CDR1 is SGHTA and CDR2 is FQGTGA. This CDR3 has 12 amino acids. V lost 4 bases, J lost 4 bases, and 4 bases lay in between. The CDR3 sequence is CASSSLTGELFF. For the CDR3, the DNA is TGTGCCAGCAGCTCTCTCACCGGGGAGCTGTTTTTT.

The chain joins TRBV27 to TRBJ2-5; 7 bases map to TRBD1. J gave up 4 bases and V 2 bases, and 10 bases lay outside the gene matches. The CDR3 spans 16 residues. The germline CDR1 and CDR2 sequences are MNHEY and SMNVEV (reference sequence). The CDR3 loop reads CASSLSYRGAGETQYF. The CDR3 DNA reads TGTGCCAGCAGTTTAAGTTACAGGGGCGCAGGAGAGACCCAGTACTTC.

V is TRBV30 and J is TRBJ2-5; a possible D gene is TRBD2 (7 bases). Trimming cost V 5 bases and J 5 bases, with 18 bases left between them. The CDR3 extends over 14 amino acids. Germline-derived CDR1 and CDR2 are GTSNPN and SVGIG (reference sequence). This CDR3 reads CAWSFGGQGETQYF. For the CDR3, the DNA is TGTGCCTGGTCCTTCGGGGGGCAGGGGGAGACCCAGTACTTC. Looking up the rest from reference TRBV30 and TRBJ2-5 gives the full variable domain: SQTIHQWPATLVQPVGSPLSLECTVEGTSNPNLYWYRQAAGRGLQLLFYSVGIGQISSEVPQNLSASRPQDRQFILSSKKLLLSDSGFYLCAWSFGGQGETQYFGPGTRLLVL.

V gene TRBV25-1 combines with J gene TRBJ2-5; 10 bases are shared with TRBD1. CDR3 size: 15 residues. The germline V gene encodes CDR1 MGHDK and CDR2 SYGVNS. V was pared by 5 bases and J by 4 bases, with 7 bases of the junction left unmatched. CDR3: CASSPPGQGSETQYF. CDR3 nucleotides: TGTGCCAGCAGTCCCCCGGGACAGGGGTCAGAGACCCAGTACTTC.